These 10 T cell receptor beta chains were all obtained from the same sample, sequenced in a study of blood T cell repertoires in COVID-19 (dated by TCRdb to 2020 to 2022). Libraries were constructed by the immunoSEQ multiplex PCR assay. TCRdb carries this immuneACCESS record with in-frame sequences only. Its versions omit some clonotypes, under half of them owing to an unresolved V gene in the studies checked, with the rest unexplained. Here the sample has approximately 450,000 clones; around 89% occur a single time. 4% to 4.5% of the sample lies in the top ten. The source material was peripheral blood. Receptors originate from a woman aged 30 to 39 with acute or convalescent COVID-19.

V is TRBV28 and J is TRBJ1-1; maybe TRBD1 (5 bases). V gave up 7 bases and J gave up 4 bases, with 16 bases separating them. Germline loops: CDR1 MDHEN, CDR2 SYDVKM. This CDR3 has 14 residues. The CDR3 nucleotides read TGTGCCAGCACCCCTTTTTACGGGGGCACTGAAGCTTTCTTT. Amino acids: CASTPFYGGTEAFF.

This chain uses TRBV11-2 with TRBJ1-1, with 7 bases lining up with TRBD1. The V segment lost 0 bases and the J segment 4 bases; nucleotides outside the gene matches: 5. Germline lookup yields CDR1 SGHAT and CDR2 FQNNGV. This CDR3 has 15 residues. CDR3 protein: CASSLEGGPFTEAFF. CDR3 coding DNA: TGTGCCAGCAGCTTAGAAGGGGGCCCTTTCACTGAAGCTTTCTTT.

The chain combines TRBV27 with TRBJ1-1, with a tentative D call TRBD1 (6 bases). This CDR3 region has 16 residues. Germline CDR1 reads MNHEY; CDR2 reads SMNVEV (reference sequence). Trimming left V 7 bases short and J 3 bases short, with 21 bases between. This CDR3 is CASNTRRGGRDTEAFF. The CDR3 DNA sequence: TGTGCCAGCAACACACGGAGGGGGGGTAGGGACACTGAAGCTTTCTTT.

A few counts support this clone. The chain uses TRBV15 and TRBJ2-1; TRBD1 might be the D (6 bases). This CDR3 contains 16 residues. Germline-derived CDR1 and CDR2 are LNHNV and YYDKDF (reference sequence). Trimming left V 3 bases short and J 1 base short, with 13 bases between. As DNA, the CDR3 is TGTGCCACCAGCAGGGACAGTGATCTTTCCTACAATGAGCAGTTCTTC. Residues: CATSRDSDLSYNEQFF. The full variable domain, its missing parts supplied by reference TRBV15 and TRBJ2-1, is DAMVIQNPRYQVTQFGKPVTLSCSQTLNHNVMYWYQQKSSQAPKLLFHYYDKDFNNEADTPDNFQSRRPNTSFCFLDIRSPGLGDTAMYLCATSRDSDLSYNEQFFGPGTRLTVL.

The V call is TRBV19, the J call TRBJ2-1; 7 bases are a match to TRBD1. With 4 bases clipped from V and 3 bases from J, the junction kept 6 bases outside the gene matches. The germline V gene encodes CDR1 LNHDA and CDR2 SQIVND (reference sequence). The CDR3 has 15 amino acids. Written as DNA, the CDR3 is TGTGCCAGTAGTAACGCCGGGACAGTCTACAATGAGCAGTTCTTC. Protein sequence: CASSNAGTVYNEQFF.

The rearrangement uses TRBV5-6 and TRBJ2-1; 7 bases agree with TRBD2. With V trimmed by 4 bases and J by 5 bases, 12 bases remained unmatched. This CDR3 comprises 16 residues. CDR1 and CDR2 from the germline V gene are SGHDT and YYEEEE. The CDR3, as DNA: TGTGCCAGCAGCCCTAAAACCCGGGGGACTAACAATGAGCAGTTCTTC. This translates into CASSPKTRGTNNEQFF.

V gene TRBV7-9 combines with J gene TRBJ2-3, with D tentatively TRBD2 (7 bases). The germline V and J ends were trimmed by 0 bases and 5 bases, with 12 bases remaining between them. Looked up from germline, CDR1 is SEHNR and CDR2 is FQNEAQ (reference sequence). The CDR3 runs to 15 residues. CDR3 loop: CASSLAGGPVDTQYF. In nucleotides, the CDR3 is TGTGCCAGCAGCTTAGCGGGGGGGCCTGTAGATACGCAGTATTTT.

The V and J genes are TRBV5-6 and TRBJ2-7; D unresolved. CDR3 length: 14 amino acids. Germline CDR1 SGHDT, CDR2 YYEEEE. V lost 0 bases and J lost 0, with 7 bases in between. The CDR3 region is CASSLGAVSYEQYF. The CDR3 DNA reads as TGTGCCAGCAGCTTGGGTGCGGTCTCCTACGAGCAGTACTTC.

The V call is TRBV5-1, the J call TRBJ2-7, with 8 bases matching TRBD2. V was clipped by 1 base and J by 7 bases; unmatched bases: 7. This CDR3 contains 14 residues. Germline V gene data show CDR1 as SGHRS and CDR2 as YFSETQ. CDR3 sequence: CASSLLSGGGEQYF. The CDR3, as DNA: TGCGCCAGCAGCTTGTTAAGCGGGGGAGGGGAGCAGTACTTC.

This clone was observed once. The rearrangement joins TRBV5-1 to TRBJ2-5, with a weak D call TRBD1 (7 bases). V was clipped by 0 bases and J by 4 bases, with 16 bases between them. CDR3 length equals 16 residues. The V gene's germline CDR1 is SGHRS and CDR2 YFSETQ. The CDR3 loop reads CASSLVPGGGRETQYF. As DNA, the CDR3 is TGCGCCAGCAGCTTGGTTCCAGGGGGAGGTCGAGAGACCCAGTACTTC.